What follows are 10 T cell receptor beta chains derived from one specimen sequenced in a study of beta chain features in type 1 diabetes. Regarding the study as a whole: Across all four CD4+ subsets, people with type 1 diabetes showed modestly shorter TCRB CDR3s.

As every portion of the isolated RNA was reverse transcribed, the sequencing read expressed TCRB transcripts. The method was immunoSEQ multiplex PCR; TCRdb's version includes in-frame clones alone and lacks a portion of them. The profile shows hundreds of thousands of clones, 11% to 15% of them singletons. These receptors have no known antigen. Sequencing was carried out using naive CD4+ T cells from blood. These TCRs come from a man younger than 30 with type 1 diabetes.

The V call is TRBV7-9, the J call TRBJ2-1; D uncertain. V was cut by 4 bases and J by 6 bases, with 10 bases left in between. Germline CDR1 is SEHNR and CDR2 is FQNEAQ (reference sequence). The CDR3 consists of 13 residues. CDR3 coding DNA: TGTGCCAGCAGCTCGTACATGGGCAATGAGCAGTTCTTC. Its translation: CASSSYMGNEQFF.

The chain combines TRBV10-3 with TRBJ1-4; D possibly corresponds to TRBD1 (6 bases). The germline V gene encodes CDR1 ENHRY and CDR2 SYGVKD. The V end was cut by 7 bases, the J end by 0 bases, with 12 bases between. The CDR3 contains 15 residues. DNA of the CDR3: TGTGCCATCAAGAAGGGGGAACCAACTAATGAAAAACTGTTTTTT. This gives the protein CAIKKGEPTNEKLFF.

This clone was observed a handful of times. J is TRBJ1-4 and V is TRBV6-5; no clear D gene. CDR1 and CDR2 from the germline V gene are MNHEY and SVGAGI. Trimming removed 0 bases at V and 8 bases at J, with 13 bases between. This CDR3 is 15 amino acids long. The CDR3: CASSYSAGSQEKLFF. The CDR3 nucleotides read TGTGCCAGCAGTTACTCTGCGGGGAGTCAGGAAAAACTGTTTTTT.

This chain uses TRBV5-4 with TRBJ2-7, with 11 positions matching TRBD2. The CDR3 has 15 residues. Germline V CDR1 and CDR2: SGHNT, YYREEE (reference sequence). The ends lost 4 bases at V and 2 bases at J; junction bases unmatched: 5. The CDR3 is CASSRGTSGTYEQYF. In DNA form, the CDR3 reads TGTGCCAGCAGCCGGGGGACTAGCGGTACCTACGAGCAGTACTTC.

This clone was found a few times. The same CDR3 arises from other DNA sequences in this sample as well. The chain employs TRBV20-1 and TRBJ1-1; no firm D call. CDR1 is DFQATT and CDR2 is SNEGSKA in the germline V gene (reference sequence). The CDR3 is 11 amino acids. Trimming took off 5 bases at V and 3 bases at J, with 7 bases between the two ends. The CDR3 DNA reads as TGCAGTGCTCCGACGGACACTGAAGCTTTCTTT. It encodes CSAPTDTEAFF.

The CDR3 protein is CASSYSTGGPYGYTF. CDR3 DNA sequence: TGTGCCAGCAGTTACTCTACAGGGGGGCCTTATGGCTACACCTTC. The chain recombines TRBV6-5 with TRBJ1-2; TRBD1 aligns across 8 bases. Germline loops: CDR1 MNHEY, CDR2 SVGAGI. After removal of 0 bases from V and 5 bases from J, the junction contained 5 bases not matched to a gene. This CDR3 comprises 15 residues.

The chain is built from TRBV28 and TRBJ2-7; D is possibly TRBD1 or TRBD2 (5 bases each). The CDR3 consists of 15 residues. Germline V gene sequence: CDR1 MDHEN, CDR2 SYDVKM. V was pared by 10 bases and J by 4 bases, with 23 bases between. CDR3 sequence (DNA): TGTGCCACCAACAGGTTTCACGGCGGAGGATACGAGCAGTACTTC. Protein sequence: CATNRFHGGGYEQYF.

The CDR3 sequence is CGSRRDNYGYTF. The CDR3 DNA reads as TGCGGCTCCCGAAGGGATAACTATGGCTACACCTTC. This chain connects TRBV5-1 to TRBJ1-2, with D unresolved. CDR3 length: 12 residues. Germline V gives CDR1 SGHRS, CDR2 YFSETQ.

In its sample, this clone was seen a few times. This sequence joins TRBV11-2 and TRBJ2-5; D ambiguous. V dropped 3 bases and J dropped 3 bases, with 14 bases sitting between them. Germline V gene sequence: CDR1 SGHAT, CDR2 FQNNGV. The CDR3 extends over 15 amino acids. CDR3: CASSFFRSSEETQYF. The CDR3 nucleotides are TGTGCCAGCAGCTTCTTCCGGTCTAGTGAAGAGACCCAGTACTTC.

In its sample, this clone was seen once. The chain is built from TRBV28 and TRBJ2-7, with 8 bases matching TRBD1. The CDR3 runs to 15 residues. The ends lost 6 bases at V and 3 bases at J; junction bases unmatched: 10. CDR1 MDHEN and CDR2 SYDVKM come from the germline V gene. CDR3 in DNA: TGTGCCAGCAGCAGCACCGGACAGGGTAGCTACGAGCAGTACTTC. Translating it yields CASSSTGQGSYEQYF.